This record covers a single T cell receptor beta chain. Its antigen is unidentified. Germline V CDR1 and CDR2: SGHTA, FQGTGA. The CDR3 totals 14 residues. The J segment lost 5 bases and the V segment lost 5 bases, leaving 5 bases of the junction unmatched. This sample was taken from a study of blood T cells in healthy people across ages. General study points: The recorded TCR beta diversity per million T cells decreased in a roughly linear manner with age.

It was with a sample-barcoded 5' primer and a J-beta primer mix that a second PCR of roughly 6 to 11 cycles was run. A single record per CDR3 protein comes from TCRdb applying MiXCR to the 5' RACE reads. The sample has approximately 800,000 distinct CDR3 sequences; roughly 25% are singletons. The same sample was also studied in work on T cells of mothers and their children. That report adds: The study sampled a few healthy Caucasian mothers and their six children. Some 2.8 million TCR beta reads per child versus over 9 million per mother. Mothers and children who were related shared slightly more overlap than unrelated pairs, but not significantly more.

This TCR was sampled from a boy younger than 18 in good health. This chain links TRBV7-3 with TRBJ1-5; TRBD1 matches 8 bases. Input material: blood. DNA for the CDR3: TGTGCCAGCAGCAGACAGGGGACGCATCAGCCCCAGCATTTT. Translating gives CASSRQGTHQPQHF.